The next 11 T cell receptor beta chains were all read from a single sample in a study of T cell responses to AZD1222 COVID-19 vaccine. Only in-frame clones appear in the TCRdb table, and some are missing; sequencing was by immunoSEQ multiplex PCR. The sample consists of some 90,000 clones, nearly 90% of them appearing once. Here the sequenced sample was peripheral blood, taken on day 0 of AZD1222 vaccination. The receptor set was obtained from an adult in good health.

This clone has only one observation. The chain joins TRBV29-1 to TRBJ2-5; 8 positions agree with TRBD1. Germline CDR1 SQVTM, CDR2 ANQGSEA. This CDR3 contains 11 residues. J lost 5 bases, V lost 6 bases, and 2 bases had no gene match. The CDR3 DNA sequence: TGCAGCGTGGACAGGGTGGAGACCCAGTACTTC. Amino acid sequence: CSVDRVETQYF.

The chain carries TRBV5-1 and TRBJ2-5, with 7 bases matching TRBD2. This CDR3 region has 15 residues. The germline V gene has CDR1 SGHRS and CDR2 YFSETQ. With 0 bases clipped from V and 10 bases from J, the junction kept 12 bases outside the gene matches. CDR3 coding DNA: TGCGCCAGCAGCTTGGACCAGGGCCCGGTAGCGGGCCAGTACTTC. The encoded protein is CASSLDQGPVAGQYF.

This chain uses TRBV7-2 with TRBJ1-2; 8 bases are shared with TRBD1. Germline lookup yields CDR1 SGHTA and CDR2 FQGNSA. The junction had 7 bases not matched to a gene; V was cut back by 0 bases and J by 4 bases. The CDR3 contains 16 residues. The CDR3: CASSLASGQDLYGYTF. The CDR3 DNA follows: TGTGCCAGCAGCTTAGCGTCGGGACAGGATCTCTATGGCTACACCTTC.

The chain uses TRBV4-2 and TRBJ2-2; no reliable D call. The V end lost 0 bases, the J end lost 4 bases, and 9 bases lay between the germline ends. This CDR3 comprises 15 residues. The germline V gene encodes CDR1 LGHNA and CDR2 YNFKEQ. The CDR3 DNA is TGTGCCAGCAGCCAAGAAGGCCTTCTCACCGGGGAGCTGTTTTTT. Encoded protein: CASSQEGLLTGELFF.

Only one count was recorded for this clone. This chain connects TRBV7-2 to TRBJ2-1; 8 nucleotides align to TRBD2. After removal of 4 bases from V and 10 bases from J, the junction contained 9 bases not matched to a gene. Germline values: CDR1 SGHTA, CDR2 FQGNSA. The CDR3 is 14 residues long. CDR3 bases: TGTGCCAGCAGCTCCGGGACTAGTTTCGGAGAGCAGTTCTTC. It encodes CASSSGTSFGEQFF.

The CDR3 protein is CASSFRGARGYEQYF. The DNA of the CDR3 is TGTGCCAGCAGCTTTAGGGGGGCGCGGGGCTACGAGCAGTACTTC. This chain connects TRBV5-6 to TRBJ2-7; D may be TRBD1 or TRBD2 (6 bases each). In germline, CDR1 is SGHDT, CDR2 YYEEEE. Trimming shortened V by 2 bases and J by 3 bases, and 15 bases separated the two germline ends. This CDR3 contains 15 residues. The full variable domain, with the rest looked up from reference TRBV5-6 and TRBJ2-7, is DAGVTQSPTHLIKTRGQQVTLRCSPKSGHDTVSWYQQALGQGPQFIFQYYEEEERQRGNFPDRFSGHQFPNYSSELNVNALLLGDSALYLCASSFRGARGYEQYFGPGTRLTVT.

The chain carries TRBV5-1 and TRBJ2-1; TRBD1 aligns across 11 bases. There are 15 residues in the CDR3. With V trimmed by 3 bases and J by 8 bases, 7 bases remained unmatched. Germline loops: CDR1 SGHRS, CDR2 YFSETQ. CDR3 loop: CASSSRTGGLDEQFF. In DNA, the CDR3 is TGCGCCAGCAGCTCCCGGACAGGGGGCCTGGATGAGCAGTTCTTC.

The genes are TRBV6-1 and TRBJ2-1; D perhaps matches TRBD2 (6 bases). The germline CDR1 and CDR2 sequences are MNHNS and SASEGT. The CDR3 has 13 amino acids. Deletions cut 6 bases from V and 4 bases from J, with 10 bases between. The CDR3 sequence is CASSEDYYNEQFF. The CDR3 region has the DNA TGTGCCAGCAGCGAGGACTATTACAATGAGCAGTTCTTC.

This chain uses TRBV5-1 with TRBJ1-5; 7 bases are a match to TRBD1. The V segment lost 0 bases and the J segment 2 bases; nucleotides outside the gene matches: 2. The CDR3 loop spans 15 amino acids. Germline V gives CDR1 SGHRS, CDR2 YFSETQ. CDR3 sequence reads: CASSLAGTGNQPQHF. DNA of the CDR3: TGCGCCAGCAGCTTGGCCGGGACAGGCAATCAGCCCCAGCATTTT.

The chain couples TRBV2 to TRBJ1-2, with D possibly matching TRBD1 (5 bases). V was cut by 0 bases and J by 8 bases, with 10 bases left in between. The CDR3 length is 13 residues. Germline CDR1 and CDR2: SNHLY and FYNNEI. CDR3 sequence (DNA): TGTGCCAGCAGTGAAGCAAGGTGGGGCGGCTACACCTTC. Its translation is CASSEARWGGYTF. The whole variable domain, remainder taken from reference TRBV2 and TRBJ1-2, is EPEVTQTPSHQVTQMGQEVILRCVPISNHLYFYWYRQILGQKVEFLVSFYNNEISEKSEIFDDQFSVERPDGSNFTLKIRSTKLEDSAMYFCASSEARWGGYTFGSGTRLTVV.

The CDR3 sequence: CASSRDLLRTPYEQYF. The CDR3 region has the DNA TGTGCCAGCAGCCGGGACCTACTTAGAACACCCTACGAGCAGTACTTC. The V and J genes are TRBV28 and TRBJ2-7; tentatively, D is TRBD1 or TRBD2 (5 bases each). Germline lookup yields CDR1 MDHEN and CDR2 SYDVKM. Trimming shortened V by 6 bases and J by 2 bases, and 20 bases separated the two germline ends. This CDR3 has 16 amino acids.